Following are 3 T cell receptor beta chains from one sample sequenced in a study of T cell clonality in common variable immunodeficiency. Data came from immunoSEQ multiplex PCR; TCRdb stores just in-frame clones and leaves some out. Reported are fewer than 75,000 clones, none seen only once; the ten largest carry roughly 1.6%. The material sequenced was peripheral blood mononuclear cells. The receptors were sampled from a person aged 18-69 years in good health.

This clone was observed at least ten times. CDR3 loop: CASSLGGQGAEQYF. Incomplete CDR3 DNA: TGCGCCAGCAGCTTAGGGGGACAGGGAGCCGAG. This chain uses TRBV5-1 with TRBJ2-7; 9 bases are a match to TRBD1. The missing CDR3 end, 3 residues past where the read stops, is filled in from the germline J gene. Trimming took 2 bases from V and 6 from J; bases not matched to a gene: 6. The CDR3 is 14 residues long. Germline loops: CDR1 SGHRS, CDR2 YFSETQ. Variable domain in full (rest from reference TRBV5-1 and TRBJ2-7): KAGVTQTPRYLIKTRGQQVTLSCSPISGHRSVSWYQQTPGQGLQFLFEYFSETQRNKGNFPGRFSGRQFSNSRSEMNVSTLELGDSALYLCASSLGGQGAEQYFGPGTRLTVT.

This clone was recorded at least ten times. The read ends 3 residues shy of where the CDR3 ends; the end is completed using the germline J gene. V is TRBV15 and J is TRBJ2-3; 7 bases are shared with TRBD2. This CDR3 is 15 amino acids long. Germline CDR1 and CDR2: LNHNV and YYDKDF (reference sequence). With V trimmed by 0 bases and J by 2 bases, 2 bases remained unmatched. Incomplete CDR3 DNA: TGTGCCACCAGCAGAGAAGCGGGACCCACAGATACG. Amino acid sequence: CATSREAGPTDT. The entire CDR3 protein reads CATSREAGPTDTQYF.

There are many counts of this clone. The CDR3 extends 3 residues past the end of the read, so its final part is completed from the germline J gene. The genes are TRBV6-1 and TRBJ2-2; D gene ambiguous. This CDR3 comprises 14 residues. Germline V gives CDR1 MNHNS, CDR2 SASEGT. Trimming pared 3 bases from V and 3 bases from J, leaving 8 bases between. The CDR3 sequence is CASSDQKDTGELFF. The sequenced CDR3 bases are TGTGCCAGCAGTGACCAGAAAGACACCGGGGAG.